These 3 T cell receptor beta chains came from one sample sequenced in a study of robustness of blood B and T cell sequencing. The template for TCR beta quantification was mRNA, not genomic DNA. A 5' template-switch oligo added a universal priming site during cDNA synthesis. A 12-nucleotide random UMI in the template-switch oligo labeled every cDNA molecule. One entry per CDR3 protein, called by TCRdb with MiXCR from the PCR reads. The table has a few thousand distinct CDR3 sequences, approximately 50% seen once. The sequencing input was peripheral blood. The origin of the receptors is a human donor in good health.

This sequence joins TRBV10-1 and TRBJ2-7; TRBD1 is a possible D gene (5 bases). CDR3 size: 13 residues. Germline CDR1 WNHNN, CDR2 SYGVQD (reference sequence). The V end lost 10 bases, the J end lost 2 bases, and 15 bases lay between the germline ends. CDR3 region: CANRPRVTYEQYF. The CDR3 bases are TGCGCCAACAGACCCAGGGTGACCTACGAGCAGTACTTC.

This clonotype was seen a handful of times. The V and J genes are TRBV6-5 and TRBJ1-5; D gene uncertain. This CDR3 has 13 amino acids. V lost 4 bases and J lost 3, with 7 bases in between. Germline V gene lookup returns CDR1 MNHEY and CDR2 SVGAGI. The CDR3 loop reads CASSWGPNQPQHF. The CDR3 DNA is TGTGCCAGCAGTTGGGGTCCCAATCAGCCCCAGCATTTT.

The V gene is TRBV7-2, the J gene TRBJ1-1; no clear D. Deletions cut 10 bases from V and 4 bases from J, with 16 bases between. Germline V gene sequence: CDR1 SGHTA, CDR2 FQGNSA. The CDR3 sequence is 13 residues long. In DNA, the CDR3 is TGTGCCACCAAACCCCCCGGGTCCACTGAAGCTTTCTTT. It yields the protein CATKPPGSTEAFF.